This TCR beta chain was observed in a study of cytomegalovirus exposure and HLA in healthy donors. Study as a whole: The approximately 120 validation repertoires were reported in a later analysis to have been generated on the same platform as the 500 to 700 first-cohort repertoires. General study points: It was fewer than 200 TCR beta chains that were listed as cytomegalovirus-associated. Clusters of TCRs from the first cohort tended to co-occur in the 90 to 150 validation repertoires (as a later analysis found).

Trimming cost V 5 bases and J 2 bases, with 12 bases left between them. The CDR3 totals 14 residues. The germline CDR1 and CDR2 sequences are MDHEN and SYDVKM. Data came from immunoSEQ multiplex PCR; TCRdb stores just in-frame clones and leaves some out. The repertoire holds 70,000 to 75,000 clones, roughly 93% seen once, with around 3.5% in the top ten. A word on this clone: What it recognizes is unknown.

Separate from the approximately 700-subject first cohort was the approximately 120-subject validation cohort, to which the donors belonged. Material: PBMCs. This TCR derives from a woman under 30 in good health and CMV-seropositive. V is TRBV28 and J is TRBJ1-2; D is uncertain. The CDR3 region is CASSIPRVNYGYTF. The DNA of the CDR3 is TGTGCCAGCAGTATCCCTCGGGTGAACTATGGCTACACCTTC.